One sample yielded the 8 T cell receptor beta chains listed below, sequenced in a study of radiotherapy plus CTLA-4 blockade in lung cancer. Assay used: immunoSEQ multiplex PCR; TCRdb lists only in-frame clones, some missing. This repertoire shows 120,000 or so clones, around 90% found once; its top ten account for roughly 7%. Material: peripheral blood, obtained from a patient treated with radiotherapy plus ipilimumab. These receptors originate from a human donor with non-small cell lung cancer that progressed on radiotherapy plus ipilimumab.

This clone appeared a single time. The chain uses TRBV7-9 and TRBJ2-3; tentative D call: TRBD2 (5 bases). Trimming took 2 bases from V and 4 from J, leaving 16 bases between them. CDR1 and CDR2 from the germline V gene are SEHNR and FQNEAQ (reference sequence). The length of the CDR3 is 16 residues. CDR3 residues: CASSLTWARGADTQYF. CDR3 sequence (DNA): TGTGCCAGCAGCTTAACTTGGGCCCGGGGAGCAGATACGCAGTATTTT.

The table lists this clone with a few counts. The CDR3 sequence is CASSPLAGPLYEQYF. Here the CDR3 DNA reads TGTGCCAGCTCACCATTAGCAGGGCCCCTCTACGAGCAGTACTTC. The gene calls are TRBV18 and TRBJ2-7, with TRBD1 as a possible D gene (5 bases). The CDR3 extends over 15 amino acids. The germline gives CDR1 KGHSH, CDR2 LQKENI. With 2 bases removed from V and 3 bases from J, the gap between germline ends came to 14 bases. The whole variable domain, remainder taken from reference TRBV18 and TRBJ2-7, is NAGVMQNPRHLVRRRGQEARLRCSPMKGHSHVYWYRQLPEEGLKFMVYLQKENIIDESGMPKERFSAEFPKEGPSILRIQQVVRGDSAAYFCASSPLAGPLYEQYFGPGTRLTVT.

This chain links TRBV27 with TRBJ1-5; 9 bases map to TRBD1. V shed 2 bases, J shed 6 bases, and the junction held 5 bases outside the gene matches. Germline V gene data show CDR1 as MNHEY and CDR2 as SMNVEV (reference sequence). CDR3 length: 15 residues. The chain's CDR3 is CASSLHTGGGQPQHF. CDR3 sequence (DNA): TGTGCCAGCAGTTTACATACAGGGGGCGGTCAGCCCCAGCATTTT.

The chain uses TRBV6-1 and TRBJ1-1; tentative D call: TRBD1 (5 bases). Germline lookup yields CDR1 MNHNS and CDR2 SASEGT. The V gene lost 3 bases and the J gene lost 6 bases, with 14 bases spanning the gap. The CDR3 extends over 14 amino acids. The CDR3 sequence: CASSEGPRGSEAFF. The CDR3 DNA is TGTGCCAGCAGTGAGGGGCCTCGGGGCTCTGAAGCTTTCTTT.

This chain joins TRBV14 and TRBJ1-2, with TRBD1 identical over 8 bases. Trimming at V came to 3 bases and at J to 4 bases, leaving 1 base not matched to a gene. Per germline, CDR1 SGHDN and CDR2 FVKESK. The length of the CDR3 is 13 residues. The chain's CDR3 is CASSHQGAYGYTF. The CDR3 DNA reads TGTGCCAGCAGCCATCAGGGGGCCTATGGCTACACCTTC.

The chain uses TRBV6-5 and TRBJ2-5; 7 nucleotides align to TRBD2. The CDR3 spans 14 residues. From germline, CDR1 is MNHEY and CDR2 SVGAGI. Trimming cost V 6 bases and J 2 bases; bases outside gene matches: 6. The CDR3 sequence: CASSRGTTQETQYF. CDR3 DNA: TGTGCCAGCAGCCGCGGGACTACTCAAGAGACCCAGTACTTC.

CDR3 region: CSVERTGGGEQFF. CDR3 nucleotide sequence: TGCAGCGTTGAACGGACAGGGGGGGGTGAGCAGTTCTTC. The gene calls are TRBV29-1 and TRBJ2-1, with 10 positions matching TRBD1. Germline V gives CDR1 SQVTM, CDR2 ANQGSEA. The CDR3 extends over 13 amino acids. Losses at the gene ends were 2 bases for V and 9 bases for J; bases not matched to a gene: 4.

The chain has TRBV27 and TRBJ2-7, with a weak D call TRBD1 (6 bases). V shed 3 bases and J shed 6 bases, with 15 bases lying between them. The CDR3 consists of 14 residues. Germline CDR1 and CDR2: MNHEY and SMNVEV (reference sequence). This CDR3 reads CASSFQSRGPEQYF. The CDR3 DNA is TGTGCCAGCAGTTTCCAGAGCAGGGGCCCCGAGCAGTACTTC.